This entry lists 21 T cell receptor beta chains sequenced from one sample in a study of Graves' ophthalmopathy and Graves' hyperthyroidism (dated by TCRdb to the late 2010s). The reads were generated on an Illumina HiSeq 2000. For repertoire sequencing, the TCR beta CDR3 regions were amplified from RNA transcripts. The first round was an RT-PCR using HTBI primers with the Qiagen OneStep RT-PCR kit, and this first round was followed by a second-round multiplex PCR, then size selection and purification. TCRdb applied fastp at Q25 and MiXCR to the public reads, then kept only in-frame beta chains. Entries that share a CDR3 protein sequence are merged under the most common genes and DNA. This sample has roughly 220,000 distinct CDR3 sequences in its table, and around 42% of those were observed once. The ten largest clones take up about 45% of the sample. Input material: peripheral blood. The receptor source for this set is an adult man with Graves' ophthalmopathy.

With regard to this clonotype: Being one base from a much bigger clone, this may be a read error. The rearrangement joins TRBV15 to TRBJ2-5; D is possibly TRBD2 (5 bases). The CDR3 covers 14 residues. Germline lookup yields CDR1 LNHNV and CDR2 YYDKDF (reference sequence). Trimming pared 8 bases from V and 5 bases from J, leaving 18 bases between. CDR3 in amino acids: CATYGGRGVETQYF. The DNA of the CDR3 is TGTGCCACCTACGGAGGACGCGGCGTGGAGACCCAGTACTTC. Variable domain in full (rest from reference TRBV15 and TRBJ2-5): DAMVIQNPRYQVTQFGKPVTLSCSQTLNHNVMYWYQQKSSQAPKLLFHYYDKDFNNEADTPDNFQSRRPNTSFCFLDIRSPGLGDTAMYLCATYGGRGVETQYFGPGTRLLVL.

The V call is TRBV2, the J call TRBJ2-7; D is ambiguous. V was pared by 7 bases and J by 5 bases, with 18 bases between. Germline V gene sequence: CDR1 SNHLY, CDR2 FYNNEI. This CDR3 contains 14 residues. CDR3 amino acids: CASTKLRGRDEQYF. The CDR3 DNA sequence: TGTGCCAGCACCAAATTAAGAGGAAGGGACGAGCAGTACTTC.

In this sample, this clonotype turned up a few times. The rearrangement joins TRBV12-3 or TRBV12-4 to TRBJ1-5; D ambiguous. Between the trimmed V and J ends, which lost 3 bases and 2 bases, there was a span of 8 bases. The CDR3 has 14 residues. This CDR3 is CASSFRVGNQPQHF. DNA of the CDR3: TGTGCCAGCAGTTTCCGCGTTGGCAATCAGCCCCAGCATTTT.

The genes are TRBV4-1 and TRBJ2-7; D may be TRBD2 (6 bases). The CDR3 contains 13 residues. Trimming shortened V by 1 base and J by 6 bases, and 10 bases separated the two germline ends. CDR1 and CDR2 (germline): MGHRA, YSYEKL. This CDR3 is CASSQGASVEQYF. For the CDR3, the DNA is TGCGCCAGCAGCCAAGGGGCTAGCGTCGAGCAGTACTTC.

The rearrangement uses TRBV24-1 and TRBJ1-3, with TRBD1 matching over 8 bases. Germline assignment: CDR1 KGHDR and CDR2 SFDVKD. The V gene end was trimmed by 2 bases and the J gene end by 4 bases; junction bases not matched to a gene: 6. The CDR3 sequence is 16 residues long. The CDR3 protein is CATSDYGQGGGNTIYF. The CDR3 nucleotides are TGTGCCACCAGTGATTACGGACAGGGAGGCGGAAACACCATATATTTT.

This clonotype has just one count. The chain has TRBV2 and TRBJ1-5, with TRBD1 matching over 7 bases. Germline trimming cut 5 bases from V and 4 bases from J; bases unmatched to any gene: 5. This CDR3 has 14 amino acids. Per germline, CDR1 SNHLY and CDR2 FYNNEI. CDR3 protein: CASSLLQGNQPQHF. CDR3 coding DNA: TGTGCCAGCAGTTTATTACAGGGGAATCAGCCCCAGCATTTT.

This clonotype was counted a few times. The chain couples TRBV9 to TRBJ2-5; no firm D call. V was shortened by 0 bases and J by 5 bases, with 11 bases between the two germline ends. Looked up from germline, CDR1 is SGDLS and CDR2 is YYNGEE. The CDR3 contains 14 residues. The CDR3 DNA is TGTGCCAGCAGCGTAGGCCTTCTCGGGGAGACCCAGTACTTC. It yields the protein CASSVGLLGETQYF.

This clonotype was recorded a few times. The rearrangement uses TRBV29-1 and TRBJ2-2; the match to TRBD1 covers 7 bases. The junction had 1 base not matched to a gene; V was cut back by 6 bases and J by 0 bases. The germline gives CDR1 SQVTM, CDR2 ANQGSEA. This CDR3 contains 13 residues. CDR3 sequence (DNA): TGCAGCGTACAGGGGCCGAACACCGGGGAGCTGTTTTTT. It translates to CSVQGPNTGELFF.

Remarks on this clonotype: An end of the junction differs from the germline gene, which may be a read error. The rearrangement uses TRBV7-9 and TRBJ2-2; no definite D call. Per germline, CDR1 SEHNR and CDR2 FQNEAQ (reference sequence). The CDR3 spans 12 residues. The CDR3, as DNA: TGTGCCAGCAGATTAGTTACCGGGGAGCTGTTTTTT. This translates into CASRLVTGELFF. Filled out from reference TRBV7-9 and TRBJ2-2, the complete variable domain reads DTGVSQNPRHKITKRGQNVTFRCDPISEHNRLYWYRQTLGQGPEFLTYFQNEAQLEKSRLLSDRFSAERPKGSFSTLEIQRTEQGDSAMYLCASRLVTGELFFGEGSRLTVL.

Points on this clonotype: This may come from a read error, since a much larger clone is one base off. The CDR3 ends on some other residue instead of the conserved phenylalanine or tryptophan, so this is likely a read error. This chain links TRBV15 with TRBJ1-1, with D unclear. The CDR3 covers 12 residues. Trimming shortened V by 6 bases and J by 1 base, and 6 bases separated the two germline ends. Germline V gives CDR1 LNHNV, CDR2 YYDKDF (reference sequence). CDR3 DNA sequence: TGTGCCACCAGGGCCCAGAACACTGAAGCTTTCCTT. Its translation: CATRAQNTEAFL.

Ten or more counts support this clonotype. The rearrangement links TRBV7-9 to TRBJ2-1; 10 nucleotides agree with TRBD2. Germline V gene sequence: CDR1 SEHNR, CDR2 FQNEAQ (reference sequence). The V gene end was trimmed by 4 bases and the J gene end by 8 bases; junction bases not matched to a gene: 8. There are 15 residues in the CDR3. CDR3 residues: CASSSQREGWHEQFF. The CDR3 DNA sequence: TGTGCCAGCAGCTCCCAGCGGGAGGGCTGGCATGAGCAGTTCTTC.

This clonotype was detected once. The V and J genes are TRBV6-5 and TRBJ1-6; D might be TRBD1 (6 bases). The germline V and J ends were trimmed by 7 bases and 8 bases, with 18 bases remaining between them. Germline values: CDR1 MNHEY, CDR2 SVGAGI. The CDR3 runs to 15 residues. The CDR3 sequence: CASTHRGGGDSPLHF. The DNA for the CDR3 is TGTGCCAGCACCCACCGAGGAGGGGGGGATTCACCCCTCCACTTT.

V gene TRBV12-3 or TRBV12-4 combines with J gene TRBJ2-2, with TRBD2 matching 7 bases. V gave up 5 bases and J gave up 2 bases; unmatched junction bases: 8. CDR3 length: 16 residues. The CDR3 reads CASSLTGLHNTGELFF. CDR3 nucleotide sequence: TGTGCCAGCAGTCTCACGGGACTACATAACACCGGGGAGCTGTTTTTT.

As to this clonotype: At one end the junction does not follow the germline gene, possibly because of a read error. The V and J genes are TRBV5-1 and TRBJ2-2; D is perhaps TRBD1 (6 bases). Germline loops: CDR1 SGHRS, CDR2 YFSETQ. The CDR3 totals 14 residues. The CDR3 sequence is CASIQGQHTGELFF. CDR3 DNA: TGTGCCAGCATTCAGGGACAACACACCGGGGAGCTGTTTTTT.

This rearrangement joins TRBV7-8 to TRBJ1-2; 7 bases map to TRBD1. Losses at the gene ends were 5 bases for V and 7 bases for J; bases not matched to a gene: 10. The CDR3 loop spans 14 amino acids. Germline-derived CDR1 and CDR2 are SGHVS and FQNEAQ. The DNA for the CDR3 is TGTGCCAGCAGCCAAAGTCTAGGGGGCAGTGGCTACACCTTC. Its protein is CASSQSLGGSGYTF.

This clonotype was recorded a few times. The rearrangement links TRBV12-3 or TRBV12-4 to TRBJ1-2; maybe TRBD1 (5 bases). The CDR3 runs 13 residues. The germline V and J ends were trimmed by 5 bases and 8 bases, with 15 bases remaining between them. CDR3 amino acids: CASSPSRGGGYTF. For the CDR3, the DNA is TGTGCCAGCAGTCCCTCTAGGGGAGGAGGCTACACCTTC.

J is TRBJ2-7 and V is TRBV3-1, with 9 bases fitting TRBD2. Germline V CDR1 and CDR2: LGHDT, YNNKEL (reference sequence). The CDR3 loop spans 15 amino acids. The ends lost 1 base at V and 5 bases at J; junction bases unmatched: 6. The CDR3 sequence is CASSQVGGRAHEQYF. In DNA, the CDR3 is TGTGCCAGCAGCCAAGTGGGCGGGAGGGCACACGAGCAGTACTTC.

The rearrangement links TRBV11-3 to TRBJ1-2; D call uncertain. This CDR3 comprises 15 residues. Trimming took 4 bases from V and 6 from J, leaving 18 bases between them. Per germline, CDR1 SGHNT and CDR2 YENEEA. The CDR3 sequence is CASSSPGLSKHGYTF. The CDR3 DNA is TGTGCCAGCAGCTCGCCGGGCCTATCTAAACATGGCTACACCTTC.

The rearrangement links TRBV7-2 to TRBJ2-5; 11 bases fit TRBD2. Germline lookup yields CDR1 SGHTA and CDR2 FQGNSA. CDR3 length equals 16 residues. V lost 1 base and J lost 4; bases outside the gene matches: 5. CDR3 loop: CASSLGSLAGGETQYF. CDR3 DNA sequence: TGTGCCAGCAGCTTAGGTAGCCTAGCGGGAGGAGAGACCCAGTACTTC.

The chain is built from TRBV9 and TRBJ1-6, with no clear D. The CDR3 extends over 12 amino acids. V was trimmed by 4 bases and J by 9 bases, leaving 8 bases between them. Germline V CDR1 and CDR2: SGDLS, YYNGEE. This chain's CDR3 is CASSHDSSPLHF. CDR3 nucleotides: TGTGCCAGCAGCCATGACTCTTCACCCCTCCACTTT.

This clonotype was seen more than once but under ten times. The rearrangement links TRBV5-1 to TRBJ2-2, with D tentatively TRBD1 or TRBD2 (5 bases each). The CDR3 sequence is 15 residues long. The V gene lost 4 bases and the J gene lost 0 bases, with 10 bases spanning the gap. Germline V CDR1 and CDR2: SGHRS, YFSETQ. The CDR3 bases are TGCGCCAGCAGCACGGGACCGCCGAACACCGGGGAGCTGTTTTTT. Protein sequence: CASSTGPPNTGELFF.